This note documents a single T cell receptor (beta chain) sequence. This sample stems from a study of blood T cell repertoires in COVID-19. Study overall: The study drew acute and convalescent COVID-19 samples from the United States, Italy and Spain.

Study processing details: Reference gene primer amplification gave nucleated cell count estimates. Using immunoSEQ multiplex PCR, the repertoire was profiled, and TCRdb retains in-frame clones only, with some absent. V and J calls and clone size are copied from that table; D and trimming were computed from the DNA. The sample has 15,000 or so clones; 85% to 90% are singletons. Germline assignment: CDR1 MDHEN and CDR2 SYDVKM. This CDR3 is built from 12 residues. Trimming cost V 7 bases and J 2 bases, with 9 bases left between them. Sequenced material: peripheral blood. The receptor comes from a human donor in a cohort sampled during active COVID-19. V is TRBV28 and J is TRBJ2-7, with a tentative D call TRBD2 (5 bases). CDR3 nucleotide sequence: TGTGCCAGCAACGTCGGGGCCTACGAGCAGTACTTC. Encoded protein: CASNVGAYEQYF.